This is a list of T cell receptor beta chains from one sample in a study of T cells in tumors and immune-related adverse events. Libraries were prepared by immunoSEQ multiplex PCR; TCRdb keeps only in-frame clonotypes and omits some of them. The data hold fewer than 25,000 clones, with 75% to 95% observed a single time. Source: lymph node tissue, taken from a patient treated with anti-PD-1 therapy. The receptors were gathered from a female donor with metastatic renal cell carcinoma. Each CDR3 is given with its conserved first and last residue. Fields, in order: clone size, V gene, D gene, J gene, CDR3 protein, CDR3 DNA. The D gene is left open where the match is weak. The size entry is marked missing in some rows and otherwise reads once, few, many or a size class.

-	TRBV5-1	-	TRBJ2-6	CASSLLGPSGANVLTF	TGCGCCAGCAGCTTATTGGGGCCGTCTGGGGCCAACGTCCTGACTTTC
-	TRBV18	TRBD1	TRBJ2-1	CASSPGQGFLDNEQFF	TGTGCCAGCTCACCTGGACAGGGCTTTTTGGACAATGAGCAGTTCTTC
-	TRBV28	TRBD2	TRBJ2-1	CASSSPGTTYNEQFF	TGTGCCAGCAGTTCACCGGGGACTACCTACAATGAGCAGTTCTTC
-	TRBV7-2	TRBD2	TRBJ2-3	CASSSGLAGTIDTQYF	TGTGCCAGCAGTTCGGGACTAGCGGGGACGATAGATACGCAGTATTTT
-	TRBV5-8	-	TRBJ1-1	CASSLDRGGARGTEAFF	TGTGCCAGCAGCTTGGATCGTGGGGGGGCGCGTGGAACTGAAGCTTTCTTT
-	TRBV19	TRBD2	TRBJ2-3	CASSFAGGADTQYF	TGTGCCAGTAGTTTTGCGGGGGGAGCAGATACGCAGTATTTT
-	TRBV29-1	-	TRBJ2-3	CSVKKQVSTDTQYF	TGCAGCGTGAAGAAACAGGTTAGCACAGATACGCAGTATTTT
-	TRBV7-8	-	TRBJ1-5	CASSFRTNQPQHF	TGTGCCAGCAGCTTCCGCACCAATCAGCCCCAGCATTTT
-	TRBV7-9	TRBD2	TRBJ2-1	CASSLASGGSVSSYNEQFF	TGTGCCAGCAGCTTAGCTAGCGGGGGGTCGGTGAGCTCCTACAATGAGCAGTTCTTC
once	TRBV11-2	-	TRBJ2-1	CASSFSGRPRGEQFF	TGTGCCAGCAGCTTTTCCGGGCGTCCGAGAGGTGAGCAGTTCTTC
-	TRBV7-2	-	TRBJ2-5	CASAGFETQYF	TGTGCCAGCGCTGGGTTCGAGACCCAGTACTTC
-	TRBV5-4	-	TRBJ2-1	CASRSSSYNEQFF	TGTGCCAGCCGGTCGAGCTCCTACAATGAGCAGTTCTTC